Below are 30 T cell receptor beta chains sequenced from a single sample in a study of breast tumors, draining lymph nodes, adjacent tissues. TCRdb re-called the multiplex PCR reads with MiXCR, one entry per CDR3 protein. Of approximately 63,000 distinct CDR3 sequences in the sample, around three fifths are singletons; the top ten hold approximately 19%. Sequencing was done on a sample of breast tumor tissue. The source is a female donor with breast cancer. Some clones in this sample may be carry-over from other donors' samples.

The chain employs TRBV4-1 and TRBJ2-3, with 14 bases that match TRBD2. The V segment lost 0 bases and the J segment 8 bases; nucleotides outside the gene matches: 13. The CDR3 runs to 19 residues. The germline V gene has CDR1 MGHRA and CDR2 YSYEKL. The CDR3 coding sequence is TGCGCCAGCAGCCAAGATCCACCGGGACTAGCGGGAGTAGCAGGTACGCAGTATTTT. Its protein is CASSQDPPGLAGVAGTQYF.

The chain joins TRBV20-1 to TRBJ1-6, with 10 bases fitting TRBD1. V shed 3 bases, J shed 7 bases, and the junction held 6 bases outside the gene matches. The germline gives CDR1 DFQATT, CDR2 SNEGSKA (reference sequence). This CDR3 has 15 amino acids. The CDR3 region is CSASPGTGVNSPLHF. In nucleotides, the CDR3 is TGCAGTGCTAGCCCCGGGACAGGGGTCAATTCACCCCTCCACTTT.

This clonotype has ten or more counts. This rearrangement joins TRBV24-1 to TRBJ2-7; TRBD1 agrees at 9 bases. The length of the CDR3 is 15 residues. Germline loops: CDR1 KGHDR, CDR2 SFDVKD. V shed 7 bases, J shed 5 bases, and the junction held 11 bases outside the gene matches. Here the CDR3 reads CATSATEGQGDEQYF. For the CDR3, the DNA is TGTGCCACCAGCGCTACGGAGGGACAGGGTGACGAGCAGTACTTC.

As DNA, the CDR3 is TGTGCCAGCAGCGCCCTGGGAGGGTACCAGCCCCAGCATTTT. As protein: CASSALGGYQPQHF. V usage is TRBV7-8 and J usage is TRBJ1-5; D is unclear. V gave up 5 bases and J gave up 7 bases, with 15 bases separating them. This CDR3 region has 14 residues. Per germline, CDR1 SGHVS and CDR2 FQNEAQ.

As concerns this clonotype: A read error may produce the germline difference seen at one junction end. The chain carries TRBV12-3 or TRBV12-4 and TRBJ1-2; 7 positions match TRBD1. This CDR3 spans 13 amino acids. The CDR3 nucleotides read TGTGCCAGCGGTTTGAGAGGGGGCTATGGCTGCACCTTC. It translates to CASGLRGGYGCTF.

This clonotype was found many times. With a much larger clone just one base away, this may be a read error. This chain joins TRBV5-6 and TRBJ2-7, with a tentative D call TRBD1 (5 bases). V was cut by 4 bases and J by 4 bases, with 12 bases left in between. CDR3 length equals 13 residues. Germline CDR1 and CDR2: SGHDT and YYEEEE. Here the CDR3 reads CASSPSTAYEQYF. The CDR3 nucleotides read TGTGCCAGCAGCCCCTCGACAGCGTACGAGCAGTACTTC.

Turning to this clonotype: One end of the junction is discordant with germline, which a read error may explain. This rearrangement joins TRBV7-7 to TRBJ2-2, with unresolved D. This CDR3 comprises 11 residues. The germline CDR1 and CDR2 sequences are SSHAT and FNYEAQ (reference sequence). The CDR3 bases are TGTGCTAGCAGTAACACCGGGGAGCTGTTTTTT. It yields the protein CASSNTGELFF.

V and J are TRBV7-9 and TRBJ2-2; D possibly corresponds to TRBD1 (6 bases). Looked up from germline, CDR1 is SEHNR and CDR2 is FQNEAQ (reference sequence). CDR3 length: 13 residues. Between the trimmed V and J ends, which lost 5 bases and 6 bases, there was a span of 10 bases. CDR3 nucleotides: TGTGCCAGCAGCCCTTCAGGGGCCGGGGAGCTGTTTTTT. This translates into CASSPSGAGELFF.

This clonotype was recorded at least ten times. The chain recombines TRBV4-3 with TRBJ2-1; 9 bases match TRBD2. From germline, CDR1 is LGHNA and CDR2 YSLEER. With V trimmed by 1 base and J by 3 bases, 7 bases remained unmatched. CDR3 length: 17 residues. The CDR3 region is CASSQGSSGIGYNEQFF. The CDR3 DNA reads as TGCGCCAGCAGCCAAGGATCTAGCGGGATTGGCTACAATGAGCAGTTCTTC.

This chain joins TRBV5-4 and TRBJ1-2, with 8 bases aligning to TRBD1. J was trimmed by 8 bases and V by 2 bases; bases with no gene match: 8. The CDR3 consists of 14 residues. Germline V gene lookup returns CDR1 SGHNT and CDR2 YYREEE (reference sequence). The CDR3 spells CASSFFGQGDGYTF. The CDR3 DNA reads TGTGCCAGCAGCTTCTTCGGACAGGGTGACGGCTACACCTTC.

This clonotype was observed at least ten times. This chain joins TRBV2 and TRBJ2-3, with D possibly TRBD2 on 7 matching bases. CDR1 is SNHLY, CDR2 FYNNEI, per germline. The V end lost 11 bases, the J end lost 4 bases, and 25 bases lay between the germline ends. CDR3 length: 16 residues. CDR3 in DNA: TGTGCCGGCTCCATAGACCGGGGGGCGGGGGCAGATACGCAGTATTTT. This gives the protein CAGSIDRGAGADTQYF.

J is TRBJ2-1 and V is TRBV7-3, with 8 bases lining up with TRBD2. The CDR3 runs to 15 residues. With 10 bases clipped from V and 12 bases from J, the junction kept 20 bases outside the gene matches. Germline CDR1 is SGHTA and CDR2 is FQGTGA. The CDR3: CATPTDSGGIDTQFF. In nucleotides, the CDR3 is TGTGCCACCCCGACCGACAGCGGGGGTATAGATACGCAGTTCTTC.

With regard to this clonotype: One junction end disagrees with the germline gene, perhaps due to a read error. V is TRBV20-1 and J is TRBJ1-6; 7 bases fit TRBD1. CDR1 and CDR2 (germline): DFQATT, SNEGSKA (reference sequence). The CDR3 runs to 12 residues. The CDR3: CSVRQGECPPHF. CDR3 nucleotides: TGCAGCGTTCGACAGGGAGAGTGCCCCCCCCACTTT.

CDR3 in amino acids: CSVDQWDGDYGYTF. Written as DNA, the CDR3 is TGCAGCGTTGACCAGTGGGACGGCGACTATGGCTACACCTTC. This chain connects TRBV29-1 to TRBJ1-2; tentatively, D is TRBD1 (5 bases). V was cut by 3 bases and J by 3 bases, with 14 bases left in between. Germline assignment: CDR1 SQVTM and CDR2 ANQGSEA. This CDR3 has 14 residues. Supplemented by reference TRBV29-1 and TRBJ1-2, the full variable domain reads SAVISQKPSRDICQRGTSLTIQCQVDSQVTMMFWYRQQPGQSLTLIATANQGSEATYESGFVIDKFPISRPNLTFSTLTVSNMSPEDSSIYLCSVDQWDGDYGYTFGSGTRLTVV.

Note on this clonotype: This is likely a read error, given that the CDR3 carries no conserved phenylalanine or tryptophan at its end. The V gene is TRBV9, the J gene TRBJ1-2; maybe TRBD1 (5 bases). The CDR3 covers 13 residues. Germline-derived CDR1 and CDR2 are SGDLS and YYNGEE. The CDR3 loop is CANSVGERYGYTS. In DNA form, the CDR3 reads TGTGCCAACAGCGTAGGGGAGAGGTATGGCTACACCTCC.

The chain carries TRBV20-1 and TRBJ2-5, with D possibly matching TRBD2 (5 bases). The germline CDR1 and CDR2 sequences are DFQATT and SNEGSKA (reference sequence). Trimming took off 4 bases at V and 2 bases at J, with 8 bases between the two ends. The CDR3 length is 12 residues. CDR3 sequence (DNA): TGCAGTGCTAAGACTATACAAGAGACCCAGTACTTC. It yields the protein CSAKTIQETQYF.

Only a few counts were recorded for this clonotype. V is TRBV2 and J is TRBJ1-5, with unresolved D. CDR3 length: 15 residues. Germline CDR1 reads SNHLY; CDR2 reads FYNNEI. V lost 2 bases and J lost 11, with 19 bases in between. CDR3 residues: CASSEPSRIGETQHF. CDR3 nucleotides: TGTGCCAGCAGTGAACCTAGTCGGATAGGAGAGACCCAGCATTTT.

V gene TRBV18 combines with J gene TRBJ1-3; a weak D match, TRBD1 (5 bases). CDR1 is KGHSH and CDR2 is LQKENI in the germline V gene. This CDR3 is built from 15 residues. V was shortened by 4 bases and J by 0 bases, with 10 bases between the two germline ends. The CDR3 here is CASSRGGSSGNTIYF. The CDR3 DNA reads TGTGCCAGCTCACGGGGCGGATCCTCTGGAAACACCATATATTTT.

The V and J genes are TRBV20-1 and TRBJ1-3; D uncertain. V was pared by 6 bases and J by 4 bases, with 16 bases between. From germline, CDR1 is DFQATT and CDR2 SNEGSKA (reference sequence). The CDR3 spans 14 residues. The CDR3 sequence: CSATDPLGGNTIYF. The CDR3 DNA is TGCAGTGCCACCGACCCTTTAGGGGGAAACACCATATATTTT.

This clonotype came up a few times. This chain uses TRBV6-1 with TRBJ2-4; 7 bases match TRBD1. This CDR3 is built from 16 residues. Germline lookup yields CDR1 MNHNS and CDR2 SASEGT. The junction had 8 bases not matched to a gene; V was cut back by 5 bases and J by 1 base. CDR3 sequence reads: CASSLRQGLAKNIQYF. The CDR3 bases are TGTGCCAGCAGTTTAAGACAGGGCCTGGCCAAAAACATTCAGTACTTC.

The chain employs TRBV7-9 and TRBJ2-3, with TRBD1 identical over 9 bases. CDR1 is SEHNR, CDR2 FQNEAQ, per germline (reference sequence). CDR3 length equals 17 residues. The trim removed 2 bases at V and 2 bases at J, leaving 8 bases unmatched. The CDR3 loop reads CASSLRQGGLTTDTQYF. CDR3 DNA: TGTGCCAGCAGCTTAAGACAGGGGGGACTAACCACAGATACGCAGTATTTT.

This chain uses TRBV2 with TRBJ1-6, with D tentatively TRBD1 (5 bases). The CDR3 covers 14 residues. Germline V CDR1 and CDR2: SNHLY, FYNNEI. V dropped 7 bases and J dropped 7 bases, with 14 bases sitting between them. The DNA for the CDR3 is TGTGCCAGCAAGGCCGGGACGGTGAATTCACCCCTCCACTTT. This translates into CASKAGTVNSPLHF. Full variable domain (outside the CDR3, taken from reference TRBV2 and TRBJ1-6): EPEVTQTPSHQVTQMGQEVILRCVPISNHLYFYWYRQILGQKVEFLVSFYNNEISEKSEIFDDQFSVERPDGSNFTLKIRSTKLEDSAMYFCASKAGTVNSPLHFGNGTRLTVT.

The chain links TRBV19 to TRBJ2-1; 9 nucleotides line up with TRBD2. The CDR3 length is 13 residues. Per the germline V gene, CDR1 is LNHDA and CDR2 is SQIVND (reference sequence). Trimming at V came to 4 bases and at J to 8 bases, leaving 3 bases not matched to a gene. The CDR3 bases are TGTGCCAGTAGTAAAAAGCGGGAGGATGAGCAGTTCTTC. This gives the protein CASSKKREDEQFF. Full variable domain (missing parts from reference TRBV19 and TRBJ2-1): DGGITQSPKYLFRKEGQNVTLSCEQNLNHDAMYWYRQDPGQGLRLIYYSQIVNDFQKGDIAEGYSVSREKKESFPLTVTSAQKNPTAFYLCASSKKREDEQFFGPGTRLTVL.

The table lists this clonotype with a few counts. The chain is built from TRBV6-1 and TRBJ2-4, with 7 bases lining up with TRBD2. The V gene end was trimmed by 3 bases and the J gene end by 0 bases; junction bases not matched to a gene: 8. Germline loops: CDR1 MNHNS, CDR2 SASEGT. There are 17 residues in the CDR3. The CDR3 DNA follows: TGTGCCAGCAGTGACCGAGGCGGGAGCGGAGCCAAAAACATTCAGTACTTC. It yields the protein CASSDRGGSGAKNIQYF.

The J gene is TRBJ2-1, the V gene TRBV27; 9 nucleotides match TRBD2. The CDR3 is made up of 16 amino acids. V lost 6 bases, J lost 9 bases, and 15 bases stayed unmatched. Per germline, CDR1 MNHEY and CDR2 SMNVEV (reference sequence). The CDR3 coding sequence is TGTGCCAGCAGAAGCAACCTTGGCGGGAGGGTAGGTGAGCAGTTCTTC. Translating gives CASRSNLGGRVGEQFF.

V gene TRBV4-2 combines with J gene TRBJ2-7; D is unresolved. The germline V and J ends were trimmed by 5 bases and 2 bases, with 16 bases remaining between them. Germline V gene sequence: CDR1 LGHNA, CDR2 YNFKEQ. This CDR3 contains 15 residues. This chain's CDR3 is CASSYMWTAAYEQYF. The CDR3 DNA sequence: TGTGCCAGCAGCTACATGTGGACGGCCGCCTACGAGCAGTACTTC.

This clonotype was recorded only once. The chain has TRBV20-1 and TRBJ2-5; 10 bases fit TRBD2. V dropped 6 bases and J dropped 2; count of bases not matched to a gene: 6. CDR1 and CDR2 (germline): DFQATT, SNEGSKA (reference sequence). The CDR3 runs to 14 residues. The CDR3 DNA sequence: TGCAGTGCGCCACTAGCGGGGTTACAAGAGACCCAGTACTTC. Translated: CSAPLAGLQETQYF.

This clonotype was recorded many times. The V call is TRBV6-1, the J call TRBJ1-3, with TRBD1 matching over 7 bases. CDR1 and CDR2 from the germline V gene are MNHNS and SASEGT. The V gene end was trimmed by 4 bases and the J gene end by 4 bases; junction bases not matched to a gene: 7. The CDR3 consists of 15 residues. The CDR3 DNA is TGTGCCAGCAGTGCCTTTCCGGGACAGGGAAACACCATATATTTT. This encodes CASSAFPGQGNTIYF.

V usage is TRBV7-9 and J usage is TRBJ2-5, with 12 bases fitting TRBD2. Per the germline V gene, CDR1 is SEHNR and CDR2 is FQNEAQ (reference sequence). The CDR3 covers 14 residues. The V gene end was trimmed by 5 bases and the J gene end by 2 bases; junction bases not matched to a gene: 0. For the CDR3, the DNA is TGTGCCAGCAGCGGACTAGCGGGGCAAGAGACCCAGTACTTC. Translating gives CASSGLAGQETQYF.

The chain is built from TRBV20-1 and TRBJ1-2; weak D call: TRBD1 (6 bases). The CDR3 contains 14 residues. The germline gives CDR1 DFQATT, CDR2 SNEGSKA (reference sequence). V dropped 0 bases and J dropped 4 bases, with 12 bases sitting between them. This CDR3 is CSARDLQGTYGYTF. For the CDR3, the DNA is TGCAGTGCTAGAGATCTCCAGGGGACCTATGGCTACACCTTC.